Each of the 26 T cell receptor beta chains below was sequenced from the same sample in a study of PD-L1 blockade in urothelial cancer (dated by TCRdb to about 2017). This sample's time point label indicates: pretreatment peripheral blood. To prepare the library, the immunoSEQ multiplex PCR assay was applied. TCRdb obtained this table from immuneACCESS and retained in-frame rearrangements with V and J assigned. These tables miss some clones; where compared with another copy, unresolved V genes account for less than half of the shortfall, and the remainder is unexplained. Present in this sample are tens of thousands of clones, around 89% of which were seen just once. Under 2% of the sample goes to the ten largest clones. The sequenced sample was PBMCs, obtained around atezolizumab (anti-PD-L1) treatment. These receptors were obtained from a man aged 55 to 69 with urothelial cancer.

V gene TRBV6-5 combines with J gene TRBJ2-5; 9 bases align to TRBD1. CDR3 length: 16 residues. Germline loops: CDR1 MNHEY, CDR2 SVGAGI. V shed 4 bases and J 6 bases; nucleotides not matched to a gene: 12. The CDR3 loop reads CASSLLGTGGMKTQYF. DNA for the CDR3: TGTGCCAGCAGTTTACTCGGCACAGGGGGCATGAAGACCCAGTACTTC.

This chain joins TRBV29-1 and TRBJ1-5, with D unresolved. Trimming removed 4 bases from V and 0 bases from J, with 10 bases in between. This CDR3 contains 14 residues. The germline CDR1 and CDR2 sequences are SQVTM and ANQGSEA. CDR3 bases: TGCAGCGTTGGGGAGCAGGATAGCAATCAGCCCCAGCATTTT. Amino acid sequence: CSVGEQDSNQPQHF.

The rearrangement joins TRBV19 to TRBJ2-3; 8 bases match TRBD2. V shed 5 bases, J shed 4 bases, and the junction held 8 bases outside the gene matches. The CDR3 is 15 amino acids. The germline V gene encodes CDR1 LNHDA and CDR2 SQIVND (reference sequence). The CDR3 sequence is CASSAAGGGPDTQYF. CDR3 nucleotides: TGTGCCAGTAGTGCGGCGGGGGGAGGGCCAGATACGCAGTATTTT.

The CDR3 DNA follows: TGTGCCAGCAGGATAAAGCGAGATCTTAATTCACCCCTCCACTTT. This gives the protein CASRIKRDLNSPLHF. This chain connects TRBV7-9 to TRBJ1-6; D remains unclear. CDR3 length equals 15 residues. Germline CDR1 is SEHNR and CDR2 is FQNEAQ (reference sequence). V lost 6 bases and J lost 6, with 15 bases in between. Variable domain in full (rest from reference TRBV7-9 and TRBJ1-6): DTGVSQNPRHKITKRGQNVTFRCDPISEHNRLYWYRQTLGQGPEFLTYFQNEAQLEKSRLLSDRFSAERPKGSFSTLEIQRTEQGDSAMYLCASRIKRDLNSPLHFGNGTRLTVT.

This sequence joins TRBV28 and TRBJ2-7, with 9 bases aligning to TRBD2. The CDR3 is 13 amino acids. Per the germline V gene, CDR1 is MDHEN and CDR2 is SYDVKM. Trimming took 6 bases from V and 6 from J; bases not matched to a gene: 6. The CDR3 nucleotides read TGTGCCAGCAGCAGAAGCGGGGGGCGCGAGCAGTACTTC. This codes for CASSRSGGREQYF.

The chain links TRBV11-2 to TRBJ2-3, with 8 positions matching TRBD2. The CDR3 has 16 amino acids. Germline trimming cut 5 bases from V and 1 base from J; bases unmatched to any gene: 8. CDR1 and CDR2 (germline): SGHAT, FQNNGV. As DNA, the CDR3 is TGTGCCAGCAGCCTGGTGGCGGGGGGACGCACAGATACGCAGTATTTT. Its translation is CASSLVAGGRTDTQYF.

V and J are TRBV30 and TRBJ1-1; D ambiguous. V was shortened by 4 bases and J by 3 bases, with 9 bases between the two germline ends. Germline CDR1 is GTSNPN and CDR2 is SVGIG (reference sequence). This CDR3 is 12 amino acids long. The CDR3 DNA follows: TGTGCCTGGAACGGGTTCTACACTGAAGCTTTCTTT. Encoded protein: CAWNGFYTEAFF.

This rearrangement joins TRBV10-3 to TRBJ1-1, with TRBD1 identical over 9 bases. From germline, CDR1 is ENHRY and CDR2 SYGVKD. The CDR3 totals 18 residues. The V segment lost 7 bases and the J segment 1 base; nucleotides outside the gene matches: 16. This CDR3 is CAIKTGQGRMVENTEAFF. Written as DNA, the CDR3 is TGTGCCATCAAGACGGGACAGGGCAGGATGGTCGAGAACACTGAAGCTTTCTTT.

The rearrangement uses TRBV4-1 and TRBJ2-1; 9 bases are shared with TRBD2. There are 16 residues in the CDR3. The V gene end was trimmed by 0 bases and the J gene end by 2 bases; junction bases not matched to a gene: 2. The germline V gene encodes CDR1 MGHRA and CDR2 YSYEKL. CDR3 sequence reads: CASSQEGGRAYNEQFF. The CDR3, as DNA: TGCGCCAGCAGCCAAGAGGGCGGGAGGGCCTACAATGAGCAGTTCTTC.

V gene TRBV30 combines with J gene TRBJ2-3; 10 bases map to TRBD2. Trimming took 5 bases from V and 1 from J; bases not matched to a gene: 9. Germline CDR1 reads GTSNPN; CDR2 reads SVGIG (reference sequence). CDR3 size: 16 residues. CDR3 in amino acids: CAWGFGLAGGTDTQYF. Here the CDR3 DNA reads TGTGCCTGGGGTTTTGGGCTAGCGGGAGGCACAGATACGCAGTATTTT.

The chain has TRBV30 and TRBJ2-5; 7 nucleotides line up with TRBD1. This CDR3 region has 15 residues. The germline V gene encodes CDR1 GTSNPN and CDR2 SVGIG (reference sequence). The junction had 14 bases not matched to a gene; V was cut back by 8 bases and J by 2 bases. The CDR3 DNA reads as TGTGCCCGTAGAGATATCAGGGGGTTACAAGAGACCCAGTACTTC. Amino acids: CARRDIRGLQETQYF.

CDR3 DNA sequence: TGCGCCAGCAGCTTACTAGCTCACTACGAGCAGTACTTC. As protein: CASSLLAHYEQYF. J is TRBJ2-7 and V is TRBV4-3, with D perhaps TRBD2 (6 bases). V was pared by 5 bases and J by 3 bases, with 11 bases between. The germline V gene has CDR1 LGHNA and CDR2 YSLEER. The CDR3 runs 13 residues.

The genes are TRBV5-1 and TRBJ1-6; D might be TRBD1 (6 bases). V dropped 4 bases and J dropped 6 bases, with 14 bases sitting between them. CDR1 is SGHRS, CDR2 YFSETQ, per germline. CDR3 length: 15 amino acids. The DNA of the CDR3 is TGCGCCAGCAGCCTCGAGGGGGGGGGTAATTCACCCCTCCACTTT. As protein: CASSLEGGGNSPLHF.

The rearrangement links TRBV4-1 to TRBJ2-3; D unclear. Trimming removed 0 bases from V and 2 bases from J, with 3 bases in between. The V gene's germline CDR1 is MGHRA and CDR2 YSYEKL. This CDR3 is 13 amino acids long. CDR3 in amino acids: CASSQEATDTQYF. Here the CDR3 DNA reads TGCGCCAGCAGCCAAGAGGCCACAGATACGCAGTATTTT.

The chain has TRBV28 and TRBJ2-5; 9 nucleotides align to TRBD2. The CDR3 runs to 16 residues. CDR1 and CDR2 from the germline V gene are MDHEN and SYDVKM. Trimming at V came to 4 bases and at J to 5 bases, leaving 11 bases not matched to a gene. In DNA form, the CDR3 reads TGTGCCAGCAGTTATCGCGGAGCGGGAGGTAGGGAGACCCAGTACTTC. This gives the protein CASSYRGAGGRETQYF. Based on the CDR3 plus reference TRBV28 and TRBJ2-5, the full variable domain is DVKVTQSSRYLVKRTGEKVFLECVQDMDHENMFWYRQDPGLGLRLIYFSYDVKMKEKGDIPEGYSVSREKKERFSLILESASTNQTSMYLCASSYRGAGGRETQYFGPGTRLLVL.

This chain links TRBV5-1 with TRBJ1-1; 8 nucleotides match TRBD1. CDR3 length equals 14 residues. V was pared by 4 bases and J by 3 bases, with 5 bases of the junction left unmatched. The germline V gene has CDR1 SGHRS and CDR2 YFSETQ. CDR3 protein: CASSPLTGDTEAFF. The CDR3 region has the DNA TGCGCCAGCAGCCCACTGACAGGGGACACTGAAGCTTTCTTT.

This clone has just a few counts. This sequence joins TRBV7-9 and TRBJ2-3, with TRBD2 matching 9 bases. Germline lookup yields CDR1 SEHNR and CDR2 FQNEAQ (reference sequence). This CDR3 has 16 residues. V trimming: 5 bases; J trimming: 6 bases; junction bases outside the gene matches: 12. DNA for the CDR3: TGTGCCAGCAGCCTCGCAGCGGGAGGCCGGGGGGATACGCAGTATTTT. Amino acid sequence: CASSLAAGGRGDTQYF.

This chain links TRBV7-9 with TRBJ2-1; D may be TRBD1 (5 bases). The germline V gene has CDR1 SEHNR and CDR2 FQNEAQ (reference sequence). The CDR3 sequence is 13 residues long. V gave up 2 bases and J gave up 10 bases, with 12 bases separating them. CDR3 in DNA: TGTGCCAGCAGCTTATCAAGGGGTAGCGAGCAGTTCTTC. It yields the protein CASSLSRGSEQFF.

The rearrangement joins TRBV5-4 to TRBJ2-3, with D possibly TRBD2 on 5 matching bases. Germline V gene sequence: CDR1 SGHNT, CDR2 YYREEE (reference sequence). Trimming took 5 bases from V and 0 from J, leaving 13 bases between them. This CDR3 region has 15 residues. CDR3 DNA sequence: TGTGCCAGCAGTAAAGGGAGCGACAGCACAGATACGCAGTATTTT. It specifies CASSKGSDSTDTQYF. The full variable domain, its missing parts supplied by reference TRBV5-4 and TRBJ2-3, is ETGVTQSPTHLIKTRGQQVTLRCSSQSGHNTVSWYQQALGQGPQFIFQYYREEENGRGNFPPRFSGLQFPNYSSELNVNALELDDSALYLCASSKGSDSTDTQYFGPGTRLTVL.

The chain employs TRBV7-3 and TRBJ2-2; 12 nucleotides agree with TRBD1. Losses at the gene ends were 5 bases for V and 3 bases for J; bases not matched to a gene: 10. Looked up from germline, CDR1 is SGHTA and CDR2 is FQGTGA. The CDR3 runs to 18 residues. DNA of the CDR3: TGTGCCAGCAGCACACCGGGACAGGGGGCGCCGGACACCGGGGAGCTGTTTTTT. It translates to CASSTPGQGAPDTGELFF.

The V call is TRBV5-6, the J call TRBJ2-7; 7 positions agree with TRBD1. The V gene's germline CDR1 is SGHDT and CDR2 YYEEEE. CDR3 length: 15 residues. V gave up 4 bases and J gave up 0 bases; unmatched junction bases: 7. This chain's CDR3 is CASSQQGPRSYEQYF. The DNA for the CDR3 is TGTGCCAGCAGCCAACAGGGGCCCCGCTCCTACGAGCAGTACTTC.

The CDR3 nucleotides read TGTGCCAGCAGTGAAGTTTCAGGGGGCTTTAATCCCCAGCATTTT. Its translation: CASSEVSGGFNPQHF. The V call is TRBV2, the J call TRBJ1-5, with 8 bases identical to TRBD1. CDR3 length equals 15 residues. Germline CDR1 is SNHLY and CDR2 is FYNNEI. Trimming took 1 base from V and 10 from J; bases not matched to a gene: 9.

This chain uses TRBV4-1 with TRBJ1-2, with D perhaps TRBD1 (6 bases). The CDR3 has 17 amino acids. V was cut by 2 bases and J by 0 bases, with 16 bases left in between. Germline V gene lookup returns CDR1 MGHRA and CDR2 YSYEKL. The CDR3 DNA follows: TGCGCCAGCAGCCAACACATCGGGGGGGGGCCTAACTATGGCTACACCTTC. It yields the protein CASSQHIGGGPNYGYTF.

The V gene is TRBV7-3, the J gene TRBJ2-7; D is possibly TRBD2 (5 bases). Trimming took 5 bases from V and 13 from J, leaving 15 bases between them. This CDR3 contains 11 residues. Germline V CDR1 and CDR2: SGHTA, FQGTGA. The CDR3 here is CASSHGLGRYF. CDR3 coding DNA: TGTGCCAGCAGCCATGGACTCGGGCGTTACTTC.

CDR3 nucleotide sequence: TGTGCCAGCTCACCAGGGACAGGAGGCACCGGGGAGCTGTTTTTT. This translates into CASSPGTGGTGELFF. This sequence joins TRBV18 and TRBJ2-2; TRBD1 aligns across 8 bases. The germline V gene encodes CDR1 KGHSH and CDR2 LQKENI. V was pared by 2 bases and J by 4 bases, with 3 bases of the junction left unmatched. The CDR3 sequence is 15 residues long.

The rearrangement joins TRBV5-6 to TRBJ2-1; D perhaps matches TRBD2 (5 bases). The CDR3 has 14 amino acids. Germline-derived CDR1 and CDR2 are SGHDT and YYEEEE. V dropped 1 base and J dropped 7 bases, with 12 bases sitting between them. CDR3 loop: CASSLQLPGNEQFF. In DNA form, the CDR3 reads TGTGCCAGCAGCTTGCAGCTACCGGGAAATGAGCAGTTCTTC.